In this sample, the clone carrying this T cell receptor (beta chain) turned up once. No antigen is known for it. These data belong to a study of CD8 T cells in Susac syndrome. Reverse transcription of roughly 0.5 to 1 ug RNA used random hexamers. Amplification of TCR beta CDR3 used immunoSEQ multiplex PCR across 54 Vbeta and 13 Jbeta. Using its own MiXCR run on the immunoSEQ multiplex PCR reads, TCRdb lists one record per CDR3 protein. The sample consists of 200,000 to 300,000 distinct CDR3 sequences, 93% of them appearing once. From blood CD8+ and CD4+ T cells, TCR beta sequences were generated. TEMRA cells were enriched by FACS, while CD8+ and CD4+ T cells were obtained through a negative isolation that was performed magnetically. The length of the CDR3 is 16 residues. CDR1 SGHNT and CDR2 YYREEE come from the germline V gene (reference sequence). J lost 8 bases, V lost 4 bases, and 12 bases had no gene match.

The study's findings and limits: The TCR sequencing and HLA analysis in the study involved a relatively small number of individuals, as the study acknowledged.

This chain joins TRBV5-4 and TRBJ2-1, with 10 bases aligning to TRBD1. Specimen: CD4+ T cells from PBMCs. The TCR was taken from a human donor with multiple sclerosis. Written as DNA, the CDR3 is TGTGCCAGCAGCAGCCCTCCGGGACAGGGGCGCGATGAGCAGTTCTTC. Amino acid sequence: CASSSPPGQGRDEQFF.